This T cell receptor (beta chain) was captured in a study of glioma-infiltrating T cells. The iRepertoire nested amplicon-rescue multiplex PCR amplified TCR alpha and beta CDR3s from RNA. One entry per CDR3 protein results from TCRdb running MiXCR on the multiplex PCR reads. The sample carries roughly 200,000 distinct CDR3 sequences, under 55% recorded once. Germline lookup yields CDR1 DFQATT and CDR2 SNEGSKA (reference sequence). The CDR3 extends over 15 amino acids. With V trimmed by 4 bases and J by 0 bases, 5 bases remained unmatched. This clonotype showed up many times. Antigen: not known. Study-wide results and caveats: Tissue-blood divergence was below expectation in non-neoplastic patients, above in gliomas.

This chain joins TRBV20-1 and TRBJ1-5; TRBD1 agrees at 8 bases. Sequencing was carried out using glioma tissue, nonneoplastic brain tissue, or PBMCs (not recorded which). The receptor was isolated from a human donor with low-grade glioma or glioblastoma, undergoing nonglioma brain surgery, or in good health (not recorded which). As DNA, the CDR3 is TGCAGTGCTATAACGACAGGGGATAGCAATCAGCCCCAGCATTTT. Its protein product is CSAITTGDSNQPQHF.